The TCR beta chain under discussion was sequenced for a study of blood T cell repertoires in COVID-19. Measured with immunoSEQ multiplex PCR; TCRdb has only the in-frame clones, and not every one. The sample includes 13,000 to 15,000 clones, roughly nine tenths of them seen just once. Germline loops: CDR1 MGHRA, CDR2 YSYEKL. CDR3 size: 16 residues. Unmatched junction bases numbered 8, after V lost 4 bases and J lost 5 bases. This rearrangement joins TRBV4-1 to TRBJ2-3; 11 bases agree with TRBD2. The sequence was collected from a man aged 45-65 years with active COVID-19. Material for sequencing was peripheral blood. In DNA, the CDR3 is TGCGCCAGCAGCCTCGTAGCGGGAGGGCCCGGAGATACGCAGTATTTT. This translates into CASSLVAGGPGDTQYF.